This T cell receptor beta chain was obtained from a study of blood T cell repertoires in COVID-19. Across the whole study: Sites in the United States, Italy and Spain provided acute and convalescent COVID-19 samples. Sources were T cells, B-cell-depleted T cells, or PBMCs; the material itself was cDNA or gDNA.

Under the authors' procedure: Counts of nucleated cells, estimated from reference gene primer amplification, were obtained. The assay was immunoSEQ multiplex PCR, and TCRdb's table has in-frame clones only and misses some. Clone size and V and J calls were adopted from that table, with D and trimming inferred from the DNA. Altogether tens of thousands of clones are present, roughly nine tenths being singletons, with the ten largest covering over 2%. V was pared by 5 bases and J by 2 bases, with 0 bases of the junction left unmatched. CDR1 is LNHDA, CDR2 SQIVND, per germline (reference sequence). The CDR3 has 15 residues.

The chain is built from TRBV19 and TRBJ2-6; 10 bases line up with TRBD1. The clonotype was recovered from a man between 45 and 60 years old with active COVID-19. The sample taken for sequencing was peripheral blood. The chain's CDR3 is CASSGTGAGANVLTF. The CDR3 DNA follows: TGTGCCAGTAGTGGGACAGGGGCTGGGGCCAACGTCCTGACTTTC.